The 16 T cell receptor beta chains below all came from one sample that was sequenced in a study of PD-1 blockade in classical Hodgkin lymphoma. Regarding time point: cycle 4 day 1 (C4D1), after 6 weeks of nivolumab. There was relapse after autologous stem cell transplantation in every patient, and there was variation in brentuximab vedotin exposure. Profiled with immunoSEQ multiplex PCR; TCRdb holds only in-frame clones, not every one. Of roughly 36,000 clones listed, 77% are singletons. Material: peripheral blood mononuclear cells (PBMCs), obtained before the fourth cycle of nivolumab. These receptors were taken from a human donor with classical Hodgkin lymphoma.

The chain carries TRBV6-6 and TRBJ2-2, with D unresolved. The CDR3 loop spans 13 amino acids. Trimming removed 2 bases from V and 7 bases from J, with 8 bases in between. CDR1 is MNHNY and CDR2 is SVGAGI in the germline V gene (reference sequence). CDR3 amino acids: CASSYRPVGELFF. In DNA form, the CDR3 reads TGTGCCAGCAGTTACCGCCCCGTCGGGGAGCTGTTTTTT.

This clone appeared a few times. V usage is TRBV19 and J usage is TRBJ1-5; 8 nucleotides match TRBD1. The CDR3 is made up of 14 amino acids. J lost 4 bases, V lost 5 bases, and 4 bases had no gene match. CDR1 is LNHDA and CDR2 is SQIVND in the germline V gene (reference sequence). In DNA, the CDR3 is TGTGCCAGTAGTGCAGGGGGCCGGAATCAGCCCCAGCATTTT. Its translation: CASSAGGRNQPQHF.

This chain uses TRBV2 with TRBJ1-1; D is unresolved. The CDR3 contains 14 residues. The ends were cut back, 4 bases at V and 1 base at J, with 10 bases in the middle. CDR1 and CDR2 from the germline V gene are SNHLY and FYNNEI. The CDR3 loop is CASSVLKSNTEAFF. The DNA of the CDR3 is TGTGCCAGCAGTGTCCTCAAATCGAACACTGAAGCTTTCTTT.

The gene calls are TRBV14 and TRBJ2-5; no clear D. V lost 3 bases and J lost 5, with 4 bases in between. The CDR3 covers 11 residues. Germline V gives CDR1 SGHDN, CDR2 FVKESK. This chain's CDR3 is CASSHSETQYF. The CDR3 nucleotides are TGTGCCAGCAGCCATTCGGAGACCCAGTACTTC.

CDR3 sequence reads: CATSRDRASGNTIYF. As DNA, the CDR3 is TGTGCCACCAGCAGAGACAGGGCCTCTGGAAACACCATATATTTT. The rearrangement joins TRBV15 to TRBJ1-3, with D possibly TRBD1 on 5 matching bases. The V gene's germline CDR1 is LNHNV and CDR2 YYDKDF (reference sequence). The CDR3 covers 15 residues. V lost 0 bases and J 0 bases, leaving 6 bases between the germline ends.

This chain joins TRBV30 and TRBJ1-3, with a possible D match to TRBD1 (5 bases). This CDR3 has 14 amino acids. V gave up 4 bases and J gave up 2 bases, with 12 bases separating them. Germline-derived CDR1 and CDR2 are GTSNPN and SVGIG (reference sequence). The CDR3: CAWIPGGAGNTIYF. Written as DNA, the CDR3 is TGTGCCTGGATTCCCGGGGGAGCTGGAAACACCATATATTTT.

CDR3 protein: CASSHPPQGHYGYTF. As DNA, the CDR3 is TGTGCCAGCAGCCATCCCCCACAGGGACACTATGGCTACACCTTC. This chain joins TRBV5-5 and TRBJ1-2; D is possibly TRBD1 (6 bases). Germline V gene data show CDR1 as SGHKS and CDR2 as YYEKEE (reference sequence). Trimming pared 4 bases from V and 3 bases from J, leaving 16 bases between. The CDR3 runs to 15 residues.

The chain combines TRBV7-9 with TRBJ2-7; D might be TRBD1 (5 bases). The CDR3 has 15 residues. Trimming pared 4 bases from V and 0 bases from J, leaving 13 bases between. CDR1 is SEHNR and CDR2 is FQNEAQ in the germline V gene (reference sequence). In DNA, the CDR3 is TGTGCCAGCAGCTCTTACGACAGCAGCTCCTACGAGCAGTACTTC. Protein product: CASSSYDSSSYEQYF.

This chain links TRBV5-8 with TRBJ2-3; perhaps TRBD1 as D (6 bases). The CDR3 is made up of 14 amino acids. CDR1 and CDR2 (germline): SGHTS, YDEGEE. V was clipped by 4 bases and J by 0 bases, with 9 bases between them. In nucleotides, the CDR3 is TGTGCCAGCAGCCCCGGACAGAGCACAGATACGCAGTATTTT. Protein: CASSPGQSTDTQYF. The variable domain in full, with the rest retrieved from reference TRBV5-8 and TRBJ2-3, is EAGVTQSPTHLIKTRGQQATLRCSPISGHTSVYWYQQALGLGLQFLLWYDEGEERNRGNFPPRFSGRQFPNYSSELNVNALELEDSALYLCASSPGQSTDTQYFGPGTRLTVL.

The chain carries TRBV9 and TRBJ1-1, with 8 nucleotides matching TRBD1. V was pared by 4 bases and J by 4 bases, with 12 bases of the junction left unmatched. This CDR3 has 16 residues. Looked up from germline, CDR1 is SGDLS and CDR2 is YYNGEE. CDR3 DNA sequence: TGTGCCAGCAGCCCCCAGACAGGGGCCCAGGGCACTGAAGCTTTCTTT. Translated, it gives CASSPQTGAQGTEAFF.

J is TRBJ1-5 and V is TRBV4-3, with D tentatively TRBD1 (6 bases). Germline V CDR1 and CDR2: LGHNA, YSLEER. This CDR3 comprises 17 residues. V lost 0 bases and J lost 6, with 18 bases in between. This CDR3 reads CASSQDHPTGGGQPQHF. The CDR3 nucleotides read TGCGCCAGCAGCCAAGATCACCCAACGGGGGGCGGTCAGCCCCAGCATTTT.

This rearrangement joins TRBV18 to TRBJ2-7, with 9 nucleotides matching TRBD2. CDR3 length: 13 amino acids. Germline CDR1 is KGHSH and CDR2 is LQKENI. After removal of 6 bases from V and 5 bases from J, the junction contained 5 bases not matched to a gene. CDR3 bases: TGTGCCAGCTCCCCGGGCGGGGGGGACGAGCAGTACTTC. It yields the protein CASSPGGGDEQYF. Looking up the rest from reference TRBV18 and TRBJ2-7 gives the full variable domain: NAGVMQNPRHLVRRRGQEARLRCSPMKGHSHVYWYRQLPEEGLKFMVYLQKENIIDESGMPKERFSAEFPKEGPSILRIQQVVRGDSAAYFCASSPGGGDEQYFGPGTRLTVT.

V and J are TRBV11-2 and TRBJ2-2; 8 bases agree with TRBD1. Trimming at V came to 0 bases and at J to 6 bases, leaving 3 bases not matched to a gene. Germline CDR1 and CDR2: SGHAT and FQNNGV. This CDR3 comprises 15 residues. Here the CDR3 DNA reads TGTGCCAGCAGCTTAGATTCACAGGGGGCCGGGGAGCTGTTTTTT. It translates to CASSLDSQGAGELFF.

By proportion, this clone is medium-sized. V and J are TRBV4-1 and TRBJ2-7; maybe TRBD2 (5 bases). Germline loops: CDR1 MGHRA, CDR2 YSYEKL. This CDR3 is built from 13 residues. The ends were cut back, 3 bases at V and 9 bases at J, with 15 bases in the middle. The CDR3: CASSQAGTAGQYF. In DNA form, the CDR3 reads TGCGCCAGCAGCCAGGCAGGCACCGCGGGGCAGTACTTC.

This clone is categorized as medium-sized. This sequence joins TRBV30 and TRBJ1-1; 7 positions match TRBD1. Unmatched junction bases numbered 5, after V lost 6 bases and J lost 7 bases. CDR1 is GTSNPN and CDR2 is SVGIG in the germline V gene (reference sequence). The CDR3 contains 11 residues. The CDR3: CACRDRSEAFF. The CDR3 DNA reads TGTGCCTGCCGGGACAGAAGTGAAGCTTTCTTT.

This clone was detected a few times. The chain links TRBV6-6 to TRBJ2-7, with D possibly being TRBD2 (5 bases). The length of the CDR3 is 14 residues. V lost 0 bases and J lost 6, with 12 bases in between. Germline CDR1 is MNHNY and CDR2 is SVGAGI (reference sequence). The chain's CDR3 is CASSYSWGESEQYF. CDR3 sequence (DNA): TGTGCCAGCAGTTACTCGTGGGGAGAGAGCGAGCAGTACTTC.